This entry concerns a single T cell receptor (beta chain). Trimming stripped 3 bases from V and 2 bases from J, with 10 bases between. Germline V gene lookup returns CDR1 SGHAT and CDR2 FQNNGV. The CDR3 runs to 15 residues. This specimen belongs to a study of blood T cell repertoires in COVID-19. The wider study: Sources were T cells, B-cell-depleted T cells, or PBMCs; the material itself was cDNA or gDNA.

In the original workflow: Reference gene primers were amplified, and this amplification served to estimate nucleated cell counts. The table came from immunoSEQ multiplex PCR; TCRdb's copy has only in-frame clones and leaves some out. Clonal size and the V and J genes are those of that table, whereas D and trimming came from the DNA. The sample records under 150,000 clones, roughly 88% being singletons. The sequence was collected from a human donor in a cohort sampled during active COVID-19. J is TRBJ2-2 and V is TRBV11-2; the D gene is possibly TRBD1 (5 bases). Sequences were obtained from peripheral blood. In DNA form, the CDR3 reads TGTGCCAGCAGCTTCGAGACAGCAAACACCGGGGAGCTGTTTTTT. It codes for CASSFETANTGELFF.